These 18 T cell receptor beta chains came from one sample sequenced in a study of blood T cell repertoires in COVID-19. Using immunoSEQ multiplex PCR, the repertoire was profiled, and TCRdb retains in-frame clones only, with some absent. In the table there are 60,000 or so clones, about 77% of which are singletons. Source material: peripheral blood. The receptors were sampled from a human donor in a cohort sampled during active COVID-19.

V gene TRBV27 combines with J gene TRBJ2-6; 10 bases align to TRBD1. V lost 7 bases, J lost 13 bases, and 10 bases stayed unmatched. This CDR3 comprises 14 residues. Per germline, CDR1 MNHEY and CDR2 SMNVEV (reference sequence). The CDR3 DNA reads TGTGCCAGCACTCAGGACAGGGGGTTTGGGGTCCTGACTTTC. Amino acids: CASTQDRGFGVLTF.

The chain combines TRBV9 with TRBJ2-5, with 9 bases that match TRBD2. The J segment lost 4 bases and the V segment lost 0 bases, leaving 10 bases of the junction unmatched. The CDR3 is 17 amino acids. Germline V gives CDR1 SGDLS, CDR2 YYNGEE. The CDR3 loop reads CASSVEDSGRLGETQYF. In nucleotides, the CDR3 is TGTGCCAGCAGCGTAGAAGACAGCGGGAGGCTTGGAGAGACCCAGTACTTC.

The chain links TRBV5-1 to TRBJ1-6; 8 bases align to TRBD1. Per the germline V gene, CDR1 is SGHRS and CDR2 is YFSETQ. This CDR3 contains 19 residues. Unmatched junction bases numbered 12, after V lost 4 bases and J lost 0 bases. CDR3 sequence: CASSLRAQGVSSYNSPLHF. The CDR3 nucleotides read TGCGCCAGCAGCCTCCGGGCACAGGGGGTTAGCTCCTATAATTCACCCCTCCACTTT.

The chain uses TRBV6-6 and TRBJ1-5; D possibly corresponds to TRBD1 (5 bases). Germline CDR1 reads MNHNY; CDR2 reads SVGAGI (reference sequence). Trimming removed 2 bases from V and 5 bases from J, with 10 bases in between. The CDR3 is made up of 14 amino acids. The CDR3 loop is CASSYGAKDQPQHF. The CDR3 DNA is TGTGCCAGCAGTTACGGGGCGAAGGATCAGCCCCAGCATTTT.

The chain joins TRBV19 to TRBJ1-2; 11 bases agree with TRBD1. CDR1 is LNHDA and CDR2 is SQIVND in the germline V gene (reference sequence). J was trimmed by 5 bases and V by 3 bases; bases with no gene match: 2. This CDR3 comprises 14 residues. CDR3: CASSIGQGAYGYTF. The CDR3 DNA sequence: TGTGCCAGTAGTATTGGACAGGGGGCGTATGGCTACACCTTC. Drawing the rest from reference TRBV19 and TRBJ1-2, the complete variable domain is DGGITQSPKYLFRKEGQNVTLSCEQNLNHDAMYWYRQDPGQGLRLIYYSQIVNDFQKGDIAEGYSVSREKKESFPLTVTSAQKNPTAFYLCASSIGQGAYGYTFGSGTRLTVV.

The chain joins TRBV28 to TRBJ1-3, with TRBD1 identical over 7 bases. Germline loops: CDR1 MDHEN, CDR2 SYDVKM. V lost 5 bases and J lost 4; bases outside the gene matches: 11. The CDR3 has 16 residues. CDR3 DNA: TGTGCCAGCAGTCGACTTACCGGGACAGCAGGAAACACCATATATTTT. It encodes CASSRLTGTAGNTIYF.

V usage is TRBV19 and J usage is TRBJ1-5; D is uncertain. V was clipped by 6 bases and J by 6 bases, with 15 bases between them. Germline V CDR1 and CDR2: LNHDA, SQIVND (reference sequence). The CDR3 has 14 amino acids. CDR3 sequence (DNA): TGTGCCAGTAGCCCCCCGGTTACTAGTCAGCCCCAGCATTTT. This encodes CASSPPVTSQPQHF.

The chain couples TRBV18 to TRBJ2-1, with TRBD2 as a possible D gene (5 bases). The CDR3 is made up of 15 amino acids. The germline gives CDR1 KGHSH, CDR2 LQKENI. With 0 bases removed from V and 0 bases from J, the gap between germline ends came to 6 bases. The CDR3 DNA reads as TGTGCCAGCTCACCACCAGGGAGCTCCTACAATGAGCAGTTCTTC. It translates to CASSPPGSSYNEQFF.

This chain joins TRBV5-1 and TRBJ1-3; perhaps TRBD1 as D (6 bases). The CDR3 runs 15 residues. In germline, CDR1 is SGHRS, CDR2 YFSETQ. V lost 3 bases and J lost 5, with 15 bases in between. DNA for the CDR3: TGCGCCAGCAGCTACGAACAGGGACAAAGAAACACCATATATTTT. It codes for CASSYEQGQRNTIYF. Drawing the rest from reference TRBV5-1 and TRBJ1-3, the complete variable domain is KAGVTQTPRYLIKTRGQQVTLSCSPISGHRSVSWYQQTPGQGLQFLFEYFSETQRNKGNFPGRFSGRQFSNSRSEMNVSTLELGDSALYLCASSYEQGQRNTIYFGEGSWLTVV.

The CDR3 DNA is TGCGCCAGCAGCCAAGATAGGTACAGGCGCGCTGAAGCTTTCTTT. Its translation: CASSQDRYRRAEAFF. The chain has TRBV4-3 and TRBJ1-1; D may be TRBD1 (5 bases). Germline V lookup: CDR1 LGHNA, CDR2 YSLEER. The CDR3 runs 15 residues. V lost 0 bases and J lost 6, with 14 bases in between.

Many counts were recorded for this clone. The CDR3 loop is CASSSPGDRGPQHF. The CDR3 coding sequence is TGTGCCAGCAGCTCACCTGGCGATCGGGGGCCCCAGCATTTT. V is TRBV5-8 and J is TRBJ1-5; D not resolved. V gave up 3 bases and J gave up 9 bases, with 16 bases separating them. CDR1 is SGHTS, CDR2 YDEGEE, per germline. CDR3 length equals 14 residues.

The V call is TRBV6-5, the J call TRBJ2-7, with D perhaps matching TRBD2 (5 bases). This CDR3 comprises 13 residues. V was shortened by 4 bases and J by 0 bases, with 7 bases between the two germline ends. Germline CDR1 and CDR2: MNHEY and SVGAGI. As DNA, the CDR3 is TGTGCCAGCAGTTTGGGGAGCTCCTACGAGCAGTACTTC. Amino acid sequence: CASSLGSSYEQYF.

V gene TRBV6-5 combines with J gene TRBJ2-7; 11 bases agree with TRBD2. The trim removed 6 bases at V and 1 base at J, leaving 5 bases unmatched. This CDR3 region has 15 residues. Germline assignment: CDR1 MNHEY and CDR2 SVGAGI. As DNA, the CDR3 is TGTGCCAGCAGGCTCGGGACTAGCGGTTCCTACGAGCAGTACTTC. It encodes CASRLGTSGSYEQYF.

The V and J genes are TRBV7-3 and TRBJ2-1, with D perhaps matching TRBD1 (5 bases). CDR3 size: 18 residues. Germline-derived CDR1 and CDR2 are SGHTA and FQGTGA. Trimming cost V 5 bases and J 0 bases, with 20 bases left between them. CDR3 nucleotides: TGTGCCAGCAGCACCCCGGTCTGGAAAGGGGACTCCTACAATGAGCAGTTCTTC. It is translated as CASSTPVWKGDSYNEQFF.

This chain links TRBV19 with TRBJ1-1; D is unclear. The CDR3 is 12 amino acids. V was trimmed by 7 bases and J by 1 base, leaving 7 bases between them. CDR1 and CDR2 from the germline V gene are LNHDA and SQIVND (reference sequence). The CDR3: CASTMRNTEAFF. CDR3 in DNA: TGTGCCAGTACAATGAGGAACACTGAAGCTTTCTTT.

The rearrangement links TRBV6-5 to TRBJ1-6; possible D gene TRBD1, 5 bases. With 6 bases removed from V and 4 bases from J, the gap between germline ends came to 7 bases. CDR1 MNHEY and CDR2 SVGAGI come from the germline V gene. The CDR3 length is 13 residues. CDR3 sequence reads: CASSRDYNSPLHF. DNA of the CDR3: TGTGCCAGCAGCAGGGATTATAATTCACCCCTCCACTTT.

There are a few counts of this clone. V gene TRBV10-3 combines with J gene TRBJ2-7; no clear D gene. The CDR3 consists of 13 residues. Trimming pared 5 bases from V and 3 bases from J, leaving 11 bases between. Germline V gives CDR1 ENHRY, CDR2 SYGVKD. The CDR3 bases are TGTGCCATCAGTCAGACTCCCCACTACGAGCAGTACTTC. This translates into CAISQTPHYEQYF.

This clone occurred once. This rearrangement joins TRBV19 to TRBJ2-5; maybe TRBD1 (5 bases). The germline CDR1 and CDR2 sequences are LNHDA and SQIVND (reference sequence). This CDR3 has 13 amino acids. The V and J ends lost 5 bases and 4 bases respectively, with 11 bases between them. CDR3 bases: TGTGCCAGTAGTCCCCGACAGTCAGAGACCCAGTACTTC. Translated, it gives CASSPRQSETQYF.